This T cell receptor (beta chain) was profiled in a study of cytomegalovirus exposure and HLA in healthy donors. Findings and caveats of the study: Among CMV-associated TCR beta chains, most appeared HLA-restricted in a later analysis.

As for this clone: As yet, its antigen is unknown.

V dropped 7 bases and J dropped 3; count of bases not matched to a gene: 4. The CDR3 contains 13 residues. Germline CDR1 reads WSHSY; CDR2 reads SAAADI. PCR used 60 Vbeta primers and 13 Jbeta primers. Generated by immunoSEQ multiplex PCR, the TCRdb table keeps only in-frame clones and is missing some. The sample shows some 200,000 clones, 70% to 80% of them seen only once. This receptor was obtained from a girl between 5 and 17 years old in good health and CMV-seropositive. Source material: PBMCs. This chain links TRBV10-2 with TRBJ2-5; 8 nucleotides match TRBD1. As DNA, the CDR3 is TGCGCCAGCACGGGACAGGTAAAAGAGACCCAGTACTTC. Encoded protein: CASTGQVKETQYF.